The text below deals with one T cell receptor beta chain. The data were taken from a study of cytomegalovirus exposure and HLA in healthy donors. V was shortened by 3 bases and J by 5 bases, with 10 bases between the two germline ends. The CDR3 totals 14 residues. In germline, CDR1 is MGHRA, CDR2 YSYEKL. PCR used 60 Vbeta primers and 13 Jbeta primers. Here immunoSEQ multiplex PCR was the method, and the copy in TCRdb shows in-frame clones only, minus some. The repertoire holds hundreds of thousands of clones, with 75% to 90% as singletons. The sequenced material came from PBMCs. The clonotype originates from a woman between 18 and 30 years old in good health and CMV-seronegative. The chain employs TRBV4-1 and TRBJ2-2; TRBD1 might be the D (6 bases). The chain's CDR3 is CASSQTQGTGELFF. CDR3 nucleotides: TGCGCCAGCAGCCAGACCCAGGGGACCGGGGAGCTGTTTTTT.